What follows describes a single T cell receptor beta chain. No antigen is known for it. Germline lookup yields CDR1 LNHDA and CDR2 SQIVND (reference sequence). V dropped 4 bases and J dropped 4; count of bases not matched to a gene: 3. The length of the CDR3 is 15 residues. This entry belongs to a study of neoadjuvant anti-PD-1 for oral cavity cancer. The overall study: Patients without progression received a fourth nivolumab dose around day 43, then surgical resection on days 50-56. Study results and limitations: With a few patients per group, TCR findings need larger cohorts. PBMC Gini-index clonality exceeded responders' in non-responders post-nivolumab.

The method was immunoSEQ multiplex PCR; TCRdb's version includes in-frame clones alone and lacks a portion of them. The table lists around 14,000 clones, just under 75% of them singletons. Specified time point: after neoadjuvant nivolumab, at surgical resection. The patients had HPV-negative, locally advanced oral cavity squamous cell carcinoma. Specimen: PBMCs, collected after nivolumab (anti-PD-1) treatment. The origin of this receptor is a person aged 35-79 years with oral cavity squamous cell carcinoma. The chain carries TRBV19 and TRBJ2-1; TRBD2 agrees at 11 bases. The CDR3 reads CASSRTSGPYNEQFF. Here the CDR3 DNA reads TGTGCCAGTAGTAGGACTAGCGGGCCTTACAATGAGCAGTTCTTC.